The sequence of this T cell receptor (beta chain) was determined in a study of radiotherapy plus CTLA-4 blockade in lung cancer. As for the study in general: Among all patients, roughly 17% showed objective responses, while about 31% had disease control.

The ends were cut back, 1 base at V and 7 bases at J, with 19 bases in the middle. The CDR3 loop spans 17 amino acids. Germline-derived CDR1 and CDR2 are SGHTA and FQGNSA. Each patient with chemo-refractory metastatic non-small-cell lung cancer was treated with focal radiation plus CTLA-4 blockade using ipilimumab. Some clones are missing from TCRdb's copy, which holds only in-frame ones; the method was immunoSEQ multiplex PCR. The top ten hold less than 4% of the sample, which has tens of thousands of clones, roughly three quarters seen once. Study findings and constraints: Alongside interferon-beta, early blood T cell clone dynamics were reportedly the best predictor of response. After treatment with radiotherapy plus ipilimumab, TCR clones that came from the tumor expanded in blood.

This clone turned up a few times. Its cognate antigen is unknown. The chain employs TRBV7-2 and TRBJ2-2; possibly TRBD1 for D (5 bases). This sequence was found in a human donor with non-small cell lung cancer who had stable disease on radiotherapy plus ipilimumab. The starting material was peripheral blood, obtained from a patient treated with radiotherapy plus ipilimumab. The CDR3 region has the DNA TGTGCCAGCAGCTTAGAACGGACCGCGCGAAGGGGCGGGGAGCTGTTTTTT. Translated: CASSLERTARRGGELFF.